These 29 T cell receptor beta chains were sequenced from one sample in a study of T cell responses to AZD1222 COVID-19 vaccine. Clones were sequenced by immunoSEQ multiplex PCR, and TCRdb holds only the in-frame ones, with some missing. Among approximately 200,000 clones listed, around 86% were seen once. The source material was peripheral blood, sampled on day 0 of MenACWY control vaccination. The receptors stem from an adult in good health.

The V call is TRBV15, the J call TRBJ1-4, with D maybe TRBD1 (6 bases). This CDR3 spans 16 amino acids. Germline V gene lookup returns CDR1 LNHNV and CDR2 YYDKDF (reference sequence). V lost 0 bases to trimming and J lost 8 bases, with 16 bases between them. CDR3 protein: CATSRDLGGGLEKLFF. The CDR3 bases are TGTGCCACCAGCAGAGATCTCGGAGGGGGTCTCGAAAAACTGTTTTTT.

The genes are TRBV20-1 and TRBJ2-7, with TRBD1 matching over 8 bases. CDR3 length: 11 amino acids. V lost 6 bases, J lost 6 bases, and 4 bases stayed unmatched. The V gene's germline CDR1 is DFQATT and CDR2 SNEGSKA (reference sequence). Written as DNA, the CDR3 is TGCAGTGCGCATACAGGGGGCGAGCAGTACTTC. Encoded protein: CSAHTGGEQYF.

The chain recombines TRBV6-6 with TRBJ2-7; D is undetermined. There are 15 residues in the CDR3. The germline gives CDR1 MNHNY, CDR2 SVGAGI (reference sequence). V lost 5 bases to trimming and J lost 2 bases, with 16 bases between them. Written as DNA, the CDR3 is TGTGCCAGCAGTGACCCCGGGCCGAACACCTACGAGCAGTACTTC. Protein product: CASSDPGPNTYEQYF.

The J gene is TRBJ1-6, the V gene TRBV3-1 (or the pseudogene TRBV3-2); 7 nucleotides align to TRBD1. The germline CDR1 and CDR2 sequences are LGHDT and YNNKEL (reference sequence). Losses at the gene ends were 4 bases for V and 6 bases for J; bases not matched to a gene: 3. CDR3 size: 14 residues. CDR3 in DNA: TGTGCCAGCAGCCCGACAGGGATTAATTCACCCCTCCACTTT. This gives the protein CASSPTGINSPLHF.

The chain carries TRBV7-2 and TRBJ1-2; D not resolved. CDR1 and CDR2 (germline): SGHTA, FQGNSA. Deletions cut 8 bases from V and 0 bases from J, with 10 bases between. CDR3 length equals 13 residues. The CDR3 protein is CASGWGANYGYTF. The CDR3 DNA reads TGTGCCAGCGGGTGGGGAGCTAACTATGGCTACACCTTC.

This clone was seen just once. The genes are TRBV2 and TRBJ2-3; D is unresolved. This CDR3 has 14 residues. Trimming took off 7 bases at V and 0 bases at J, with 11 bases between the two ends. CDR1 is SNHLY and CDR2 is FYNNEI in the germline V gene. This CDR3 reads CASKRVASTDTQYF. The CDR3 coding sequence is TGTGCCAGCAAAAGGGTCGCTAGCACAGATACGCAGTATTTT.

The rearrangement uses TRBV18 and TRBJ2-1; D gene unclear. V gave up 3 bases and J gave up 8 bases, with 8 bases separating them. Germline V gene sequence: CDR1 KGHSH, CDR2 LQKENI. This CDR3 spans 12 amino acids. CDR3 bases: TGTGCCAGCTCACCCAATGTCTATGAGCAGTTCTTC. This encodes CASSPNVYEQFF.

The rearrangement uses TRBV7-9 and TRBJ1-2, with D tentatively TRBD1 (5 bases). CDR1 SEHNR and CDR2 FQNEAQ come from the germline V gene (reference sequence). The V end lost 7 bases, the J end lost 0 bases, and 15 bases lay between the germline ends. There are 15 residues in the CDR3. CDR3 DNA: TGTGCCAGCACCTCGGGGGTCCCCACTAACTATGGCTACACCTTC. Its translation: CASTSGVPTNYGYTF.

The chain joins TRBV5-1 to TRBJ2-4; D unclear. Per germline, CDR1 SGHRS and CDR2 YFSETQ. This CDR3 comprises 13 residues. The ends were cut back, 0 bases at V and 6 bases at J, with 7 bases in the middle. CDR3 protein: CASSLGSGNIQYF. The DNA of the CDR3 is TGCGCCAGCAGCTTGGGTTCGGGAAACATTCAGTACTTC.

The chain uses TRBV7-2 and TRBJ2-7; weak D call: TRBD1 (6 bases). V was pared by 1 base and J by 0 bases, with 10 bases between. CDR3 length: 15 residues. The V gene's germline CDR1 is SGHTA and CDR2 FQGNSA. The CDR3 is CASSLDTGSSYEQYF. DNA of the CDR3: TGTGCCAGCAGCTTAGATACAGGGAGCTCCTACGAGCAGTACTTC.

The gene calls are TRBV5-4 and TRBJ1-4; D is possibly TRBD1 (5 bases). Deletions cut 4 bases from V and 10 bases from J, with 17 bases between. Germline V CDR1 and CDR2: SGHNT, YYREEE (reference sequence). There are 14 residues in the CDR3. This CDR3 is CASSPEITGGKLFF. DNA of the CDR3: TGTGCCAGCAGCCCGGAGATTACGGGGGGAAAACTGTTTTTT. The variable domain in full, with the rest retrieved from reference TRBV5-4 and TRBJ1-4, is ETGVTQSPTHLIKTRGQQVTLRCSSQSGHNTVSWYQQALGQGPQFIFQYYREEENGRGNFPPRFSGLQFPNYSSELNVNALELDDSALYLCASSPEITGGKLFFGSGTQLSVL.

The rearrangement joins TRBV25-1 to TRBJ1-6, with 9 bases aligning to TRBD1. This CDR3 is 16 amino acids long. V lost 3 bases to trimming and J lost 12 bases; unmatched junction nucleotides: 12. Germline CDR1 MGHDK, CDR2 SYGVNS. CDR3 bases: TGTGCCAGCAGTGATTCAGGGGGCGGACAGGGGCTACCCCTCCACTTT. Translation gives CASSDSGGGQGLPLHF.

The CDR3 protein is CASSQEGTLLYEQYF. CDR3 DNA sequence: TGTGCCAGCAGCCAGGAGGGGACACTCCTCTACGAGCAGTACTTC. V is TRBV4-2 and J is TRBJ2-7; D possibly uses TRBD1 or TRBD2 (6 bases each). V was shortened by 3 bases and J by 3 bases, with 15 bases between the two germline ends. Germline V CDR1 and CDR2: LGHNA, YNFKEQ. The CDR3 is 15 amino acids.

Here the CDR3 reads CASSTLLNEQFF. In nucleotides, the CDR3 is TGTGCCAGTAGTACTCTGCTCAATGAGCAGTTCTTC. The chain combines TRBV19 with TRBJ2-1; D remains ambiguous. The V end was cut by 4 bases, the J end by 6 bases, with 7 bases between. Germline CDR1 reads LNHDA; CDR2 reads SQIVND (reference sequence). The CDR3 extends over 12 amino acids. Full variable domain (missing parts from reference TRBV19 and TRBJ2-1): DGGITQSPKYLFRKEGQNVTLSCEQNLNHDAMYWYRQDPGQGLRLIYYSQIVNDFQKGDIAEGYSVSREKKESFPLTVTSAQKNPTAFYLCASSTLLNEQFFGPGTRLTVL.

This chain connects TRBV19 to TRBJ1-5; a possible D gene is TRBD1 (5 bases). From germline, CDR1 is LNHDA and CDR2 SQIVND (reference sequence). V was clipped by 1 base and J by 5 bases, with 9 bases between them. The CDR3 extends over 14 amino acids. The CDR3 nucleotides read TGTGCCAGTAGTATAGGAGGGACGCATCAGCCCCAGCATTTT. Translated, it gives CASSIGGTHQPQHF.

The genes are TRBV24-1 and TRBJ2-3; perhaps D is TRBD1 or TRBD2 (5 bases each). V lost 4 bases to trimming and J lost 3 bases, with 13 bases between them. The CDR3 runs 15 residues. Germline V CDR1 and CDR2: KGHDR, SFDVKD. CDR3 amino acids: CATSDRRDATDTQYF. As DNA, the CDR3 is TGTGCCACCAGTGACAGAAGGGACGCGACAGATACGCAGTATTTT.

The CDR3 DNA is TGTGCCAGCAGGCGGGATGGTGAAAAACTGTTTTTT. Protein: CASRRDGEKLFF. The chain employs TRBV6-5 and TRBJ1-4, with unresolved D. The CDR3 consists of 12 residues. The ends were cut back, 6 bases at V and 7 bases at J, with 9 bases in the middle. CDR1 and CDR2 from the germline V gene are MNHEY and SVGAGI.

The rearrangement links TRBV28 to TRBJ1-2, with D unclear. Trimming removed 6 bases at V and 1 base at J, with 12 bases between. The CDR3 spans 14 residues. Germline assignment: CDR1 MDHEN and CDR2 SYDVKM. CDR3 amino acids: CASSKRAFNYGYTF. CDR3 nucleotide sequence: TGTGCCAGCAGCAAGCGGGCTTTTAACTATGGCTACACCTTC.

The chain joins TRBV7-2 to TRBJ2-7, with 7 bases matching TRBD1. The J segment lost 2 bases and the V segment lost 1 base, leaving 5 bases of the junction unmatched. Germline CDR1 is SGHTA and CDR2 is FQGNSA. The CDR3 is 15 residues long. CDR3 sequence (DNA): TGTGCCAGCAGCTTAGAATGGGGACAGACCTACGAGCAGTACTTC. Its protein product is CASSLEWGQTYEQYF. Drawing the rest from reference TRBV7-2 and TRBJ2-7, the complete variable domain is GAGVSQSPSNKVTEKGKDVELRCDPISGHTALYWYRQSLGQGLEFLIYFQGNSAPDKSGLPSDRFSAERTGGSVSTLTIQRTQQEDSAVYLCASSLEWGQTYEQYFGPGTRLTVT.

V is TRBV4-3 and J is TRBJ1-1; TRBD1 agrees at 8 bases. The CDR3 extends over 15 amino acids. Trimming removed 3 bases from V and 1 base from J; junction bases left unmatched: 4. The germline V gene has CDR1 LGHNA and CDR2 YSLEER. Written as DNA, the CDR3 is TGCGCCAGCAGCCAGTCGACAGGGGCGAACACTGAAGCTTTCTTT. As protein: CASSQSTGANTEAFF.

This sequence joins TRBV2 and TRBJ2-7; 9 bases line up with TRBD2. Germline CDR1 is SNHLY and CDR2 is FYNNEI. After removal of 8 bases from V and 2 bases from J, the junction contained 7 bases not matched to a gene. The CDR3 sequence is 14 residues long. The CDR3 region has the DNA TGTGCCAGCTCCAGTTTAGCGGGAGCCTACGAGCAGTACTTC. Residues: CASSSLAGAYEQYF.

The rearrangement links TRBV28 to TRBJ2-5; no definite D call. In germline, CDR1 is MDHEN, CDR2 SYDVKM. V dropped 3 bases and J dropped 4 bases, with 9 bases sitting between them. The CDR3 length is 13 residues. CDR3 sequence (DNA): TGTGCCAGCAGTTTGTCAGCTCGAGAGACCCAGTACTTC. Protein sequence: CASSLSARETQYF.

The V gene is TRBV6-5, the J gene TRBJ1-1; a possible D gene is TRBD1 (5 bases). V was cut by 8 bases and J by 1 base, with 11 bases left in between. Germline V gene data show CDR1 as MNHEY and CDR2 as SVGAGI. The CDR3 length is 13 residues. CDR3 sequence reads: CASERGTNTEAFF. CDR3 sequence (DNA): TGTGCCAGCGAGAGGGGAACGAACACTGAAGCTTTCTTT.

The rearrangement joins TRBV28 to TRBJ2-7; 7 bases map to TRBD1. CDR1 is MDHEN and CDR2 is SYDVKM in the germline V gene. V gave up 6 bases and J gave up 5 bases; unmatched junction bases: 10. CDR3 length: 14 amino acids. The CDR3 nucleotides read TGTGCCAGCAGAACGGGACAGACTACAAACGAGCAGTACTTC. Its translation is CASRTGQTTNEQYF.

The chain uses TRBV5-4 and TRBJ1-2, with a possible D match to TRBD1 (5 bases). CDR1 is SGHNT and CDR2 is YYREEE in the germline V gene (reference sequence). This CDR3 contains 15 residues. V lost 0 bases and J lost 7, with 16 bases in between. The CDR3 nucleotides read TGTGCCAGCAGCTTGGCCGGGGGACCCCGCGGTGGCTACACCTTC. This codes for CASSLAGGPRGGYTF.

The V gene is TRBV29-1, the J gene TRBJ1-2; 8 nucleotides match TRBD1. Losses at the gene ends were 8 bases for V and 5 bases for J; bases not matched to a gene: 4. Germline V lookup: CDR1 SQVTM, CDR2 ANQGSEA. There are 11 residues in the CDR3. The CDR3: CSTTGGYGYTF. CDR3 bases: TGCAGCACCACAGGGGGGTATGGCTACACCTTC.

The J gene is TRBJ1-5, the V gene TRBV5-1; no reliable D call. Germline V CDR1 and CDR2: SGHRS, YFSETQ. The V and J ends lost 4 bases and 2 bases respectively, with 13 bases between them. CDR3 size: 15 residues. CDR3 residues: CASSMDPGGNQPQHF. The CDR3 nucleotides read TGCGCCAGCAGCATGGACCCGGGCGGCAATCAGCCCCAGCATTTT.

The genes are TRBV27 and TRBJ2-1; TRBD1 matches 11 bases. CDR1 is MNHEY and CDR2 is SMNVEV in the germline V gene (reference sequence). The V and J ends lost 2 bases and 3 bases, in that order; junction bases with no gene match: 9. The CDR3 has 18 amino acids. In DNA form, the CDR3 reads TGTGCCAGCAGTTTAGAGTTGGCCGGGACAGGGGGCTACAATGAGCAGTTCTTC. Translating it yields CASSLELAGTGGYNEQFF.

In this sample, this clone turned up once. The V gene is TRBV28, the J gene TRBJ1-5; D ambiguous. V lost 4 bases, J lost 6 bases, and 13 bases lay in between. The V gene's germline CDR1 is MDHEN and CDR2 SYDVKM. CDR3 length: 14 amino acids. CDR3 protein: CASSSDRWVQPQHF. CDR3 nucleotide sequence: TGTGCCAGCAGTTCCGATAGGTGGGTTCAGCCCCAGCATTTT. Together with reference TRBV28 and TRBJ1-5, the CDR3 gives the full variable domain: DVKVTQSSRYLVKRTGEKVFLECVQDMDHENMFWYRQDPGLGLRLIYFSYDVKMKEKGDIPEGYSVSREKKERFSLILESASTNQTSMYLCASSSDRWVQPQHFGDGTRLSIL.